What follows are 17 T cell receptor beta chains derived from one specimen sequenced in a study of cytotoxic CD8 clonotypes in ibrutinib-treated CLL. Clones were read by immunoSEQ multiplex PCR, and TCRdb kept only the in-frame ones, dropping some. The repertoire includes 90,000 to 150,000 clones, 55% to 75% of them detected once, and about 40% sits in the top ten. The material was PBMCs, obtained after 24 months of ibrutinib treatment. These receptors were taken from a human donor with chronic lymphocytic leukemia.

The gene calls are TRBV9 and TRBJ2-6; the D is unclear. Trimming removed 4 bases from V and 1 base from J, with 9 bases in between. The CDR3 contains 15 residues. Per the germline V gene, CDR1 is SGDLS and CDR2 is YYNGEE. The CDR3 DNA reads TGTGCCAGCAGCCTAGAAGGTTCTGGGGCCAACGTCCTGACTTTC. Protein sequence: CASSLEGSGANVLTF.

This clone was seen only a few times. This chain links TRBV2 with TRBJ2-5; 11 bases line up with TRBD2. Germline CDR1 and CDR2: SNHLY and FYNNEI. CDR3 length equals 16 residues. V dropped 6 bases and J dropped 4; count of bases not matched to a gene: 10. The CDR3 region is CASRVTGTSGGETQYF. The DNA for the CDR3 is TGTGCCAGCAGGGTAACCGGGACTAGCGGTGGAGAGACCCAGTACTTC.

V and J are TRBV7-7 and TRBJ2-5, with D perhaps being TRBD1 or TRBD2 (6 bases each). Trimming pared 5 bases from V and 1 base from J, leaving 14 bases between. Germline V CDR1 and CDR2: SSHAT, FNYEAQ (reference sequence). This CDR3 comprises 15 residues. The CDR3 sequence is CASSLDGGPQETQYF. The CDR3 bases are TGTGCCAGCAGCCTCGACGGGGGCCCCCAAGAGACCCAGTACTTC. Full variable domain (missing parts from reference TRBV7-7 and TRBJ2-5): GAGVSQSPRYKVTKRGQDVTLRCDPISSHATLYWYQQALGQGPEFLTYFNYEAQPDKSGLPSDRFSAERPEGSISTLTIQRTEQRDSAMYRCASSLDGGPQETQYFGPGTRLLVL.

The CDR3: CASTRTPWDEQFF. CDR3 bases: TGCGCCAGCACTCGGACACCTTGGGATGAGCAGTTCTTC. The chain recombines TRBV23-1 with TRBJ2-1, with D perhaps matching TRBD1 (5 bases). TRBV23-1 is an ORF; its function is uncertain. CDR3 size: 13 residues. Trimming shortened V by 7 bases and J by 8 bases, and 15 bases separated the two germline ends.

This clone was counted once. The chain is built from TRBV18 and TRBJ1-1, with D perhaps matching TRBD1 (5 bases). CDR1 KGHSH and CDR2 LQKENI come from the germline V gene. With 2 bases removed from V and 11 bases from J, the gap between germline ends came to 27 bases. CDR3 length: 17 residues. CDR3 coding DNA: TGTGCCAGCTCACCAATGATCGGCCGTGGAGGGGCATTTGACGCTTTCTTT. Translated, it gives CASSPMIGRGGAFDAFF.

This clone was counted at least ten times. The chain carries TRBV7-6 and TRBJ2-7; D not resolved. Germline V gene data show CDR1 as SGHVS and CDR2 as FNYEAQ. Trimming pared 4 bases from V and 5 bases from J, leaving 6 bases between. This CDR3 region has 11 residues. The CDR3: CASSSLHEQYF. CDR3 nucleotides: TGTGCCAGCAGCTCCTTACACGAGCAGTACTTC.

The V gene is TRBV28, the J gene TRBJ1-3; tentatively, D is TRBD1 (6 bases). CDR1 is MDHEN and CDR2 is SYDVKM in the germline V gene. The V and J ends lost 4 bases and 4 bases respectively, with 17 bases between them. The CDR3 loop spans 16 amino acids. This CDR3 is CASSSPGGQGGNTIYF. Written as DNA, the CDR3 is TGTGCCAGCAGTTCCCCCGGTGGGCAGGGGGGAAACACCATATATTTT.

The chain carries TRBV19 and TRBJ2-2; D possibly uses TRBD1 or TRBD2 (6 bases each). Germline CDR1 reads LNHDA; CDR2 reads SQIVND (reference sequence). The CDR3 extends over 14 amino acids. V lost 5 bases to trimming and J lost 4 bases, with 11 bases between them. CDR3 coding DNA: TGTGCCAGTAGTCCGACGGGGGCCACCGGGGAGCTGTTTTTT. It translates to CASSPTGATGELFF.

This chain links TRBV11-2 with TRBJ2-1, with D tentatively TRBD2 (6 bases). This CDR3 spans 15 amino acids. Looked up from germline, CDR1 is SGHAT and CDR2 is FQNNGV. V lost 0 bases and J 9 bases, leaving 15 bases between the germline ends. The CDR3 nucleotides read TGTGCCAGCAGCTTAGAGTCCGGGGGTTTCAGTGAGCAGTTCTTC. Amino acid sequence: CASSLESGGFSEQFF. The full variable domain, in which reference TRBV11-2 and TRBJ2-1 provide the parts outside the CDR3, is EAGVAQSPRYKIIEKRQSVAFWCNPISGHATLYWYQQILGQGPKLLIQFQNNGVVDDSQLPKDRFSAERLKGVDSTLKIQPAKLEDSAVYLCASSLESGGFSEQFFGPGTRLTVL.

The J gene is TRBJ2-5, the V gene TRBV7-3; 12 bases fit TRBD2. V lost 1 base to trimming and J lost 7 bases; unmatched junction nucleotides: 10. CDR3 length: 17 amino acids. CDR1 is SGHTA, CDR2 FQGTGA, per germline. The CDR3 region has the DNA TGTGCCAGCAGCTTAAACCAGGCTAGCGGGAGGGCGGGGACCCAGTACTTC. As protein: CASSLNQASGRAGTQYF.

This clone turned up a few times. The chain combines TRBV10-2 with TRBJ2-1; D gene uncertain. The CDR3 runs 13 residues. Between the trimmed V and J ends, which lost 0 bases and 12 bases, there was a span of 12 bases. CDR1 and CDR2 (germline): WSHSY, SAAADI. CDR3 DNA: TGCGCCAGCAGTGAGTCAAGGGTAGAAGGGCAGTTCTTC. Translating gives CASSESRVEGQFF.

This chain links TRBV29-1 with TRBJ2-5; 8 bases line up with TRBD2. Germline V lookup: CDR1 SQVTM, CDR2 ANQGSEA. This CDR3 has 14 amino acids. Trimming removed 4 bases from V and 7 bases from J; junction bases left unmatched: 11. CDR3 in amino acids: CSVVGGGLVGTQYF. In nucleotides, the CDR3 is TGCAGCGTTGTTGGCGGGGGGCTGGTCGGGACCCAGTACTTC. Full variable domain (rest looked up from reference TRBV29-1 and TRBJ2-5): SAVISQKPSRDICQRGTSLTIQCQVDSQVTMMFWYRQQPGQSLTLIATANQGSEATYESGFVIDKFPISRPNLTFSTLTVSNMSPEDSSIYLCSVVGGGLVGTQYFGPGTRLLVL.

The chain joins TRBV11-3 to TRBJ1-1, with 7 bases that match TRBD1. Germline trimming cut 5 bases from V and 7 bases from J; bases unmatched to any gene: 7. Per the germline V gene, CDR1 is SGHNT and CDR2 is YENEEA. The CDR3 spans 13 residues. CDR3 amino acids: CASSQGGTLEAFF. CDR3 DNA: TGTGCCAGCAGCCAGGGGGGCACTCTTGAAGCTTTCTTT.

J is TRBJ2-5 and V is TRBV5-8, with 7 bases that match TRBD1. CDR3 length: 15 amino acids. The V gene end was trimmed by 0 bases and the J gene end by 0 bases; junction bases not matched to a gene: 2. Germline V gene data show CDR1 as SGHTS and CDR2 as YDEGEE. CDR3 nucleotide sequence: TGTGCCAGCAGCTTGGTTGACAGGGACCAAGAGACCCAGTACTTC. Its protein product is CASSLVDRDQETQYF.

This clone was detected only a few times. The chain uses TRBV6-6 and TRBJ2-1, with D hard to call. Per germline, CDR1 MNHNY and CDR2 SVGAGI (reference sequence). The CDR3 is 12 residues long. Trimming removed 2 bases at V and 8 bases at J, with 7 bases between. The CDR3 DNA follows: TGTGCCAGCAGTTACCCGCCGGATGAGCAGTTCTTC. Protein product: CASSYPPDEQFF.

This clone was detected only a few times. The chain couples TRBV6-5 to TRBJ2-5; D perhaps matches TRBD2 (7 bases). CDR1 and CDR2 (germline): MNHEY, SVGAGI. Trimming pared 6 bases from V and 6 bases from J, leaving 17 bases between. The CDR3 has 14 amino acids. CDR3 sequence: CASRPGGGGKTQYF. CDR3 bases: TGTGCCAGCAGGCCTGGGGGGGGCGGGAAGACCCAGTACTTC.

This chain connects TRBV2 to TRBJ2-3; D unresolved. V was clipped by 7 bases and J by 2 bases, with 22 bases between them. Germline values: CDR1 SNHLY, CDR2 FYNNEI. The CDR3 is 17 residues long. The CDR3 protein is CASNQPGSTPLTDTQYF. CDR3 nucleotides: TGTGCCAGCAACCAACCGGGCTCAACCCCACTCACAGATACGCAGTATTTT.